The 29 T cell receptor beta chains below were found in one sample sequenced in a study of T cells in Graves' hyperthyroidism and ophthalmopathy. RNA transcripts were the template for amplifying TCR beta CDR3 regions. The TCR CDR3 was amplified in a first-round RT-PCR using the HTBI primer set. Each CDR3 protein is one row after TCRdb ran MiXCR on the multiplex PCR reads. The sample gives hundreds of thousands of distinct CDR3 sequences, 13% of which show up once; around 9.2% is in the top ten. The specimen sequenced was blood. The receptors stem from a woman in her late teens or twenties with Graves' hyperthyroidism.

In this sample, this clonotype turned up many times. V is TRBV6-1 and J is TRBJ1-1; 7 bases agree with TRBD1. V trimming: 10 bases; J trimming: 1 base; junction bases outside the gene matches: 3. CDR1 is MNHNS and CDR2 is SASEGT in the germline V gene. This CDR3 region has 12 residues. The CDR3 here is CATGTENTEAFF. The CDR3 DNA reads as TGTGCCACCGGGACAGAGAACACTGAAGCTTTCTTT.

This clonotype has a count of ten or more. The CDR3 sequence: CASSLQGLPDTQYF. As DNA, the CDR3 is TGTGCCAGCAGTTTACAAGGGCTCCCAGATACGCAGTATTTT. The J gene is TRBJ2-3, the V gene TRBV12-3 or TRBV12-4; D not resolved. Trimming pared 2 bases from V and 4 bases from J, leaving 10 bases between. The length of the CDR3 is 14 residues.

The chain carries TRBV6-1 and TRBJ2-2, with 7 positions matching TRBD1. The CDR3 extends over 15 amino acids. The V gene's germline CDR1 is MNHNS and CDR2 SASEGT. The J segment lost 3 bases and the V segment lost 5 bases, leaving 6 bases of the junction unmatched. In nucleotides, the CDR3 is TGTGCCAGCAGTTTAAACAGGGGCGACACCGGGGAGCTGTTTTTT. Translated, it gives CASSLNRGDTGELFF.

This clonotype was recorded at least ten times. The chain carries TRBV12-3 or TRBV12-4 and TRBJ2-5; 10 nucleotides align to TRBD2. V lost 3 bases, J lost 2 bases, and 12 bases stayed unmatched. The CDR3 totals 18 residues. In DNA, the CDR3 is TGTGCCAGCAGTTTTCCCCCGTGGACTAGCGGCATACAAGAGACCCAGTACTTC. Protein: CASSFPPWTSGIQETQYF.

With regard to this clonotype: A much larger clone lies one base from this, so it may be a read error. This sequence joins TRBV2 and TRBJ1-5, with D possibly matching TRBD1 (5 bases). This CDR3 has 13 residues. Germline V gene sequence: CDR1 SNHLY, CDR2 FYNNEI. Trimming removed 10 bases from V and 2 bases from J, with 12 bases in between. The CDR3 region has the DNA TGTGCCACCCAGGGAGGGGGCAATCAGCCCCAGCATTTT. Translation gives CATQGGGNQPQHF. The full variable domain, rest sourced from reference TRBV2 and TRBJ1-5, is EPEVTQTPSHQVTQMGQEVILRCVPISNHLYFYWYRQILGQKVEFLVSFYNNEISEKSEIFDDQFSVERPDGSNFTLKIRSTKLEDSAMYFCATQGGGNQPQHFGDGTRLSIL.

This clonotype was seen many times. The chain employs TRBV20-1 and TRBJ2-3; D is tentatively TRBD1 or TRBD2 (5 bases each). CDR1 and CDR2 (germline): DFQATT, SNEGSKA (reference sequence). The CDR3 is 15 residues long. V lost 6 bases and J lost 1, with 17 bases in between. Here the CDR3 DNA reads TGCAGTGCAATAGGGACGGCCTCTGGCACAGATACGCAGTATTTT. It encodes CSAIGTASGTDTQYF.

This clonotype appeared many times. This rearrangement joins TRBV4-1 to TRBJ2-1, with 7 bases that match TRBD2. The CDR3 spans 15 residues. The V and J ends lost 5 bases and 10 bases, in that order; junction bases with no gene match: 14. In germline, CDR1 is MGHRA, CDR2 YSYEKL. This chain's CDR3 is CASSNPGRAGGEQFF. CDR3 nucleotide sequence: TGCGCCAGCAGCAATCCTGGGAGGGCCGGCGGAGAGCAGTTCTTC.

Regarding this clonotype: No conserved phenylalanine or tryptophan ends this CDR3, so it is likely a read error. The chain recombines TRBV5-1 with TRBJ1-3; 8 nucleotides line up with TRBD1. The CDR3 runs to 15 residues. V was pared by 4 bases and J by 4 bases, with 7 bases of the junction left unmatched. From germline, CDR1 is SGHRS and CDR2 YFSETQ. CDR3 DNA: TGCGCCAGCAGCCCAGGGGGCTTCGAGGGAAACACCATATATTCT. Its translation: CASSPGGFEGNTIYS.

This clonotype occurred many times. CDR3 region: CASSRTGVAYEQYF. The CDR3 coding sequence is TGTGCCAGCAGCAGAACAGGGGTGGCCTACGAGCAGTACTTC. The chain uses TRBV6-1 and TRBJ2-7, with TRBD1 matching over 7 bases. This CDR3 contains 14 residues. Germline CDR1 reads MNHNS; CDR2 reads SASEGT. With V trimmed by 6 bases and J by 2 bases, 7 bases remained unmatched.

This clonotype was counted many times. The chain uses TRBV3-1 and TRBJ1-6; D might be TRBD1 (6 bases). This CDR3 has 17 amino acids. Germline V gives CDR1 LGHDT, CDR2 YNNKEL (reference sequence). The V end was cut by 1 base, the J end by 7 bases, with 17 bases between. CDR3 loop: CASSQVLETGGNSPLHF. In nucleotides, the CDR3 is TGTGCCAGCAGCCAAGTCTTGGAGACAGGAGGGAATTCACCCCTCCACTTT.

This clonotype was counted ten times or more. The genes are TRBV30 and TRBJ2-3; 8 nucleotides align to TRBD2. This CDR3 comprises 14 residues. In germline, CDR1 is GTSNPN, CDR2 SVGIG (reference sequence). The trim removed 5 bases at V and 2 bases at J, leaving 6 bases unmatched. The CDR3 sequence: CAWRLAGLTDTQYF. The DNA for the CDR3 is TGTGCCTGGCGGCTAGCGGGCCTCACAGATACGCAGTATTTT.

This clonotype was recorded at least ten times. V and J are TRBV7-2 and TRBJ2-4, with 8 bases fitting TRBD1. CDR1 is SGHTA, CDR2 FQGNSA, per germline. After removal of 1 base from V and 7 bases from J, the junction contained 0 bases not matched to a gene. The CDR3 runs to 13 residues. Written as DNA, the CDR3 is TGTGCCAGCAGCTTAGGGGACAGGAACATTCAGTACTTC. This sequence encodes CASSLGDRNIQYF.

This clonotype was seen ten or more times. CDR3 sequence (DNA): TGTGCCAGCAGTCCCCGACTAGCTCCTCCGGGCACAGATACGCAGTATTTT. Its translation is CASSPRLAPPGTDTQYF. The chain recombines TRBV27 with TRBJ2-3, with 7 bases identical to TRBD2. The ends lost 5 bases at V and 1 base at J; junction bases unmatched: 12. Germline lookup yields CDR1 MNHEY and CDR2 SMNVEV (reference sequence). The CDR3 totals 17 residues.

The gene calls are TRBV27 and TRBJ2-5; 7 bases fit TRBD1. The junction had 3 bases not matched to a gene; V was cut back by 4 bases and J by 4 bases. Germline values: CDR1 MNHEY, CDR2 SMNVEV (reference sequence). The CDR3 runs to 13 residues. The CDR3 DNA follows: TGTGCCAGCAGTTCCAGACAGGGAGAGACCCAGTACTTC. Its protein is CASSSRQGETQYF.

This clonotype occurred a few times. The genes are TRBV9 and TRBJ2-3, with D tentatively TRBD1 or TRBD2 (6 bases each). The CDR3 runs to 16 residues. V was pared by 4 bases and J by 0 bases, with 15 bases between. Looked up from germline, CDR1 is SGDLS and CDR2 is YYNGEE. CDR3 nucleotide sequence: TGTGCCAGCAGCCCTCGGGGGCAGATAAGCACAGATACGCAGTATTTT. Protein: CASSPRGQISTDTQYF.

In its sample, this clonotype was seen a few times. V usage is TRBV5-1 and J usage is TRBJ2-1, with 7 bases lining up with TRBD2. The V gene end was trimmed by 2 bases and the J gene end by 9 bases; junction bases not matched to a gene: 5. The CDR3 totals 13 residues. CDR1 and CDR2 from the germline V gene are SGHRS and YFSETQ. The CDR3 loop is CASSFGRGIEQFF. The CDR3 bases are TGCGCCAGCAGCTTCGGGCGGGGGATTGAGCAGTTCTTC. Full variable domain (rest looked up from reference TRBV5-1 and TRBJ2-1): KAGVTQTPRYLIKTRGQQVTLSCSPISGHRSVSWYQQTPGQGLQFLFEYFSETQRNKGNFPGRFSGRQFSNSRSEMNVSTLELGDSALYLCASSFGRGIEQFFGPGTRLTVL.

The chain links TRBV2 to TRBJ2-2; D is unclear. CDR3 length equals 12 residues. Germline V gene data show CDR1 as SNHLY and CDR2 as FYNNEI. The V gene lost 6 bases and the J gene lost 1 base, with 3 bases spanning the gap. The CDR3 region has the DNA TGTGCCAGCAGACGGAACACCGGGGAGCTGTTTTTT. Amino acid sequence: CASRRNTGELFF.

This clonotype was recorded a few times. This chain uses TRBV19 with TRBJ1-5; D is uncertain. Trimming cost V 6 bases and J 4 bases, with 19 bases left between them. The CDR3 runs to 16 residues. Germline assignment: CDR1 LNHDA and CDR2 SQIVND (reference sequence). DNA for the CDR3: TGTGCCAGTAGGCTCCGGGATCTAAAGAAAAATCAGCCCCAGCATTTT. This translates into CASRLRDLKKNQPQHF.

CDR3 bases: TGTGCCAGCAGCTTATCCGGGGACGGGGCCAACGTCCTGACTTTC. Its protein product is CASSLSGDGANVLTF. The J gene is TRBJ2-6, the V gene TRBV7-3; D may match TRBD1 or TRBD2 (5 bases each). This CDR3 spans 15 amino acids. Per the germline V gene, CDR1 is SGHTA and CDR2 is FQGTGA. V shed 2 bases and J shed 4 bases, with 9 bases lying between them.

The V and J genes are TRBV13 and TRBJ1-2, with a tentative D call TRBD1 (5 bases). CDR3 size: 15 residues. CDR1 is PRHDT and CDR2 is FYEKMQ in the germline V gene (reference sequence). V lost 0 bases to trimming and J lost 0 bases, with 8 bases between them. The CDR3 DNA is TGTGCCAGCAGCTTAGGGAGGGGACCTAACTATGGCTACACCTTC. Its translation is CASSLGRGPNYGYTF.

Many counts were recorded for this clonotype. The chain links TRBV20-1 to TRBJ2-7, with D hard to call. Germline V gives CDR1 DFQATT, CDR2 SNEGSKA (reference sequence). CDR3 length: 14 residues. Trimming pared 5 bases from V and 3 bases from J, leaving 17 bases between. This CDR3 reads CSAPSTELGYEQYF. The CDR3, as DNA: TGCAGTGCTCCCTCCACGGAGCTAGGCTACGAGCAGTACTTC.

The V call is TRBV25-1, the J call TRBJ2-6; 10 bases are shared with TRBD2. This CDR3 spans 17 amino acids. Germline loops: CDR1 MGHDK, CDR2 SYGVNS. V was clipped by 7 bases and J by 0 bases; unmatched bases: 6. The CDR3: CASTSGGSSSGANVLTF. Here the CDR3 DNA reads TGTGCCAGCACTAGCGGGGGCTCCTCCTCTGGGGCCAACGTCCTGACTTTC.

This clonotype was counted ten times or more. V and J are TRBV28 and TRBJ2-3; TRBD2 might be the D (6 bases). This CDR3 spans 15 amino acids. The V end lost 2 bases, the J end lost 1 base, and 10 bases lay between the germline ends. Germline assignment: CDR1 MDHEN and CDR2 SYDVKM. The CDR3 is CASSLTSPGTDTQYF. DNA for the CDR3: TGTGCCAGCAGTTTAACTAGCCCGGGCACAGATACGCAGTATTTT.

Ten or more counts support this clonotype. Here the CDR3 reads CSATTDRGANQPQHF. For the CDR3, the DNA is TGCAGTGCTACTACTGACAGGGGCGCCAATCAGCCCCAGCATTTT. The chain couples TRBV20-1 to TRBJ1-5, with TRBD1 identical over 8 bases. The CDR3 has 15 amino acids. V gave up 4 bases and J gave up 3 bases; unmatched junction bases: 8. The germline V gene has CDR1 DFQATT and CDR2 SNEGSKA (reference sequence).

This clonotype was seen repeatedly, ten times or more. The V and J genes are TRBV28 and TRBJ1-5; D remains unclear. This CDR3 comprises 17 residues. The V gene lost 6 bases and the J gene lost 0 bases, with 18 bases spanning the gap. Germline assignment: CDR1 MDHEN and CDR2 SYDVKM. The CDR3: CASSPIDTRYSNQPQHF. In nucleotides, the CDR3 is TGTGCCAGCAGCCCCATAGACACCCGGTATAGCAATCAGCCCCAGCATTTT. The full variable domain, its missing parts supplied by reference TRBV28 and TRBJ1-5, is DVKVTQSSRYLVKRTGEKVFLECVQDMDHENMFWYRQDPGLGLRLIYFSYDVKMKEKGDIPEGYSVSREKKERFSLILESASTNQTSMYLCASSPIDTRYSNQPQHFGDGTRLSIL.

The chain carries TRBV24-1 and TRBJ1-2; D is ambiguous. CDR3 size: 13 residues. The V gene lost 0 bases and the J gene lost 7 bases, with 8 bases spanning the gap. The germline CDR1 and CDR2 sequences are KGHDR and SFDVKD. CDR3 protein: CATSDLLQSGYTF. The DNA of the CDR3 is TGTGCCACCAGTGATTTGCTCCAGAGTGGCTACACCTTC.

This clonotype was observed at least ten times. The chain is built from TRBV7-3 and TRBJ2-3; the match to TRBD2 covers 11 bases. The CDR3 has 16 residues. Germline lookup yields CDR1 SGHTA and CDR2 FQGTGA. Losses at the gene ends were 4 bases for V and 7 bases for J; bases not matched to a gene: 10. The CDR3 DNA is TGTGCCAGCAGCTCCCTAGCGGGGGGCCTAGAAAATACGCAGTATTTT. Protein: CASSSLAGGLENTQYF.

This clonotype appeared a few times. One base away lies a much larger clone, so this may be a sequencing read error. The V call is TRBV12-3 or TRBV12-4, the J call TRBJ2-1; no definite D call. The CDR3 sequence is 12 residues long. CDR3 sequence reads: CASSLASNEQSF. The CDR3 DNA follows: TGTGCCAGCAGTTTAGCAAGCAATGAGCAGTCCTTC.

As regards this clonotype: This may be a read error: a much more frequent sequence differs by one nucleotide. This CDR3 reads CASKAVRDSFPPDTQYF. The CDR3 DNA reads as TGTGCCAGCAAAGCTGTCCGGGACTCCTTTCCTCCAGATACGCAGTATTTT. The chain links TRBV28 to TRBJ2-3; D possibly corresponds to TRBD2 (6 bases). V lost 7 bases and J 4 bases, leaving 24 bases between the germline ends. Per the germline V gene, CDR1 is MDHEN and CDR2 is SYDVKM. The CDR3 spans 17 residues.